The 3 T cell receptor beta chains below were found in one sample sequenced in a study of CXCR3-negative and CXCR3-positive naive CD8 T cells. Findings of the study overall: Naive CXCR3-positive cells had TRB CDR3s more hydrophobic than those of CXCR3-negative naive cells.

Their antigens remain unidentified. Through 5' RACE with UMI labels, the TRB cDNA libraries were prepared. TCRdb re-called the 5' RACE reads and shows each CDR3 protein once, DNA omitted. The sample data list over 50,000 distinct CDR3 sequences. The sequenced material came from naive CXCR3+ CD8+ T cells from blood. The sample's subset: CD45RO-CCR7+CD27+CD95- naive CD8+ T cells expressing CXCR3 (TNR3+). All receptors come from a human donor in good health. Some clones in this sample may be carry-over from other donors' samples.

The V and J genes are TRBV15 and TRBJ2-1; the D call from TCRdb, TRBD1, cannot be confirmed without DNA. This CDR3 has 16 residues. CDR1 is LNHNV, CDR2 YYDKDF, per germline (reference sequence). This chain's CDR3 is CATSRVRGALGDEQFF.

The chain has TRBV24-1 and TRBJ2-1; TCRdb indicates TRBD2, and absent DNA this call remains unverified. The CDR3 spans 20 residues. CDR1 KGHDR and CDR2 SFDVKD come from the germline V gene. The CDR3 region is CATSNAGGFLAGGSYNEQFF.

The chain uses TRBV7-2 and TRBJ2-3; TCRdb calls TRBD1, which cannot be checked without DNA. This CDR3 is 15 amino acids long. Germline CDR1 reads SGHTA; CDR2 reads FQGNSA. The CDR3 protein is CASGKPGASTDTQYF.